Listed here are 12 T cell receptor beta chains from one sample, sequenced in a study of blood T cell repertoires in COVID-19. Libraries were prepared by immunoSEQ multiplex PCR; TCRdb keeps only in-frame clonotypes and omits some of them. The table records 150,000 to 190,000 clones, roughly 85% of them present only once. The sample consisted of peripheral blood. These receptors were obtained from a woman between 55 and 75 years old with COVID-19, enrolled during active disease.

The rearrangement joins TRBV12-5 to TRBJ1-5; D gene unclear. Germline V gene sequence: CDR1 LGHNT, CDR2 FRNRAP. The CDR3 has 15 amino acids. Trimming cost V 2 bases and J 4 bases, with 12 bases left between them. CDR3 sequence: CASGLLSTPNQPQHF. CDR3 coding DNA: TGTGCTAGTGGTTTGCTATCCACCCCGAATCAGCCCCAGCATTTT.

The rearrangement joins TRBV6-5 to TRBJ2-7; 10 positions agree with TRBD1. V lost 6 bases and J lost 4; bases outside the gene matches: 6. Germline CDR1 and CDR2: MNHEY and SVGAGI. The CDR3 is 14 amino acids. The CDR3 spells CASRGDRGIYEQYF. The CDR3 bases are TGTGCCAGCAGGGGGGACAGGGGTATATACGAGCAGTACTTC.

The CDR3 DNA reads as TGTGCCACCAGCAGAGATCTGAGGGCGCTGTACCAAGAGACCCAGTACTTC. Translating it yields CATSRDLRALYQETQYF. The rearrangement joins TRBV15 to TRBJ2-5; possibly TRBD2 for D (5 bases). Germline lookup yields CDR1 LNHNV and CDR2 YYDKDF (reference sequence). CDR3 length: 17 amino acids. Trimming took off 0 bases at V and 0 bases at J, with 14 bases between the two ends.

The chain combines TRBV5-4 with TRBJ1-4, with D perhaps matching TRBD1 (5 bases). Germline V gene data show CDR1 as SGHNT and CDR2 as YYREEE (reference sequence). The CDR3 has 14 residues. The germline V and J ends were trimmed by 2 bases and 4 bases, with 9 bases remaining between them. In DNA form, the CDR3 reads TGTGCCAGCAGCTTATTAGACAGTAATGAAAAACTGTTTTTT. It is translated as CASSLLDSNEKLFF.

This clone was seen just once. The V call is TRBV5-6, the J call TRBJ1-3, with 11 positions matching TRBD1. The V gene end was trimmed by 4 bases and the J gene end by 3 bases; junction bases not matched to a gene: 6. Germline V lookup: CDR1 SGHDT, CDR2 YYEEEE. CDR3 length: 16 amino acids. As DNA, the CDR3 is TGTGCCAGCAGCCGACGGACAGGGGGCTATGGAAACACCATATATTTT. Its protein product is CASSRRTGGYGNTIYF. Using reference TRBV5-6 and TRBJ1-3 for the parts outside the CDR3, the full variable domain is DAGVTQSPTHLIKTRGQQVTLRCSPKSGHDTVSWYQQALGQGPQFIFQYYEEEERQRGNFPDRFSGHQFPNYSSELNVNALLLGDSALYLCASSRRTGGYGNTIYFGEGSWLTVV.

The chain employs TRBV4-1 and TRBJ2-5; TRBD2 matches 7 bases. The CDR3 has 16 residues. Germline V gene sequence: CDR1 MGHRA, CDR2 YSYEKL. Unmatched junction bases numbered 10, after V lost 1 base and J lost 5 bases. DNA for the CDR3: TGCGCCAGCAGCCAAGCCCAGGGCGGGGGTTGGGAGACCCAGTACTTC. Translated, it gives CASSQAQGGGWETQYF.

This chain links TRBV10-3 with TRBJ2-1; 13 nucleotides align to TRBD2. The germline CDR1 and CDR2 sequences are ENHRY and SYGVKD. The V gene end was trimmed by 7 bases and the J gene end by 6 bases; junction bases not matched to a gene: 9. CDR3 length: 16 amino acids. This CDR3 reads CAIKGTSGIGGNEQFF. DNA for the CDR3: TGTGCCATCAAGGGGACTAGCGGGATCGGGGGCAATGAGCAGTTCTTC.

The rearrangement joins TRBV24-1 to TRBJ2-1, with 12 bases that match TRBD2. With V trimmed by 3 bases and J by 5 bases, 4 bases remained unmatched. This CDR3 has 16 residues. Germline values: CDR1 KGHDR, CDR2 SFDVKD. The CDR3 is CATSDPTSGGHNEQFF. DNA of the CDR3: TGTGCCACCAGTGATCCGACTAGCGGGGGCCACAATGAGCAGTTCTTC.

The rearrangement joins TRBV7-9 to TRBJ2-5, with a weak D call TRBD2 (6 bases). V was trimmed by 5 bases and J by 3 bases, leaving 16 bases between them. There are 15 residues in the CDR3. Germline V gives CDR1 SEHNR, CDR2 FQNEAQ (reference sequence). CDR3 amino acids: CASSLGGLKKETQYF. The CDR3 DNA reads TGTGCCAGCAGCCTGGGGGGACTCAAAAAAGAGACCCAGTACTTC. Complete variable domain (other parts from reference TRBV7-9 and TRBJ2-5): DTGVSQNPRHKITKRGQNVTFRCDPISEHNRLYWYRQTLGQGPEFLTYFQNEAQLEKSRLLSDRFSAERPKGSFSTLEIQRTEQGDSAMYLCASSLGGLKKETQYFGPGTRLLVL.

The chain is built from TRBV6-5 and TRBJ1-2; unclear D gene. Per germline, CDR1 MNHEY and CDR2 SVGAGI. This CDR3 contains 11 residues. V lost 4 bases and J lost 3, with 3 bases in between. The CDR3 DNA follows: TGTGCCAGCAGTTCGGACTATGGCTACACCTTC. Protein: CASSSDYGYTF.

The V call is TRBV11-2, the J call TRBJ2-1; 14 positions agree with TRBD2. Trimming at V came to 5 bases and at J to 2 bases, leaving 11 bases not matched to a gene. From germline, CDR1 is SGHAT and CDR2 FQNNGV. The CDR3 covers 19 residues. CDR3 amino acids: CASSPLGTSGSRPYNEQFF. The CDR3 DNA is TGTGCCAGCAGCCCCCTCGGGACTAGCGGGAGTAGGCCCTACAATGAGCAGTTCTTC.

V and J are TRBV5-1 and TRBJ1-1; tentative D call: TRBD1 (5 bases). The CDR3 spans 16 residues. Germline CDR1 is SGHRS and CDR2 is YFSETQ. The V and J ends lost 4 bases and 0 bases respectively, with 16 bases between them. CDR3 amino acids: CASSRNRGNMNTEAFF. In DNA form, the CDR3 reads TGCGCCAGCAGCCGGAATAGGGGAAACATGAACACTGAAGCTTTCTTT.